Below are 26 T cell receptor beta chains sequenced from a single sample in a study of response to subunit inactivated influenza vaccine. Using its own MiXCR run on the RT-PCR reads, TCRdb lists one record per CDR3 protein. The sample lists about 650,000 distinct CDR3 sequences; 14% were seen once. This sample comprised PBMCs from blood, obtained 14 to 15 days before vaccination. The receptor set was obtained from a man between 45 and 60 years old who received an inactivated influenza vaccine.

This clonotype was recorded a few times. J is TRBJ2-2 and V is TRBV12-3 or TRBV12-4; 8 bases align to TRBD2. The CDR3 covers 16 residues. Losses at the gene ends were 4 bases for V and 4 bases for J; bases not matched to a gene: 8. The CDR3 sequence is CASSYLRAGVTGELFF. CDR3 nucleotide sequence: TGTGCCAGCAGTTATCTCCGAGCGGGAGTCACCGGGGAGCTGTTTTTT.

This sequence joins TRBV7-9 and TRBJ1-1; D gene ambiguous. Trimming shortened V by 1 base and J by 3 bases, and 15 bases separated the two germline ends. This CDR3 is 16 amino acids long. The germline gives CDR1 SEHNR, CDR2 FQNEAQ (reference sequence). CDR3: CASSLGRRPPDTEAFF. The CDR3 DNA reads as TGTGCCAGCAGCTTAGGCCGCAGACCCCCGGACACTGAAGCTTTCTTT.

This clonotype was picked up many times. The chain couples TRBV19 to TRBJ2-2; 11 positions match TRBD2. Germline V gene sequence: CDR1 LNHDA, CDR2 SQIVND (reference sequence). The CDR3 consists of 16 residues. The ends lost 5 bases at V and 7 bases at J; junction bases unmatched: 9. Here the CDR3 reads CASSPGTSGQGGELFF. Written as DNA, the CDR3 is TGTGCCAGTAGTCCTGGGACTAGCGGTCAGGGCGGGGAGCTGTTTTTT. The entire variable domain, with the rest obtained from reference TRBV19 and TRBJ2-2, is as follows: DGGITQSPKYLFRKEGQNVTLSCEQNLNHDAMYWYRQDPGQGLRLIYYSQIVNDFQKGDIAEGYSVSREKKESFPLTVTSAQKNPTAFYLCASSPGTSGQGGELFFGEGSRLTVL.

This chain uses TRBV29-1 with TRBJ1-1, with D hard to call. CDR1 and CDR2 from the germline V gene are SQVTM and ANQGSEA. This CDR3 contains 13 residues. The V gene lost 4 bases and the J gene lost 5 bases, with 14 bases spanning the gap. The CDR3 reads CSVVRTPGTEAFF. CDR3 coding DNA: TGCAGCGTTGTTAGGACTCCCGGGACTGAAGCTTTCTTT.

This clonotype has just a few counts. The chain has TRBV4-3 and TRBJ1-1, with 7 bases matching TRBD1. The J segment lost 4 bases and the V segment lost 5 bases, leaving 4 bases of the junction unmatched. Per the germline V gene, CDR1 is LGHNA and CDR2 is YSLEER. The CDR3 runs 13 residues. CDR3 region: CASSSNRGTEAFF. CDR3 coding DNA: TGCGCCAGCAGCAGTAACAGGGGCACTGAAGCTTTCTTT.

This clonotype was recorded a few times. The J gene is TRBJ2-3, the V gene TRBV6-4; 11 positions match TRBD2. The CDR3 is 16 amino acids. Germline V gene sequence: CDR1 MRHNA, CDR2 SNTAGT. Germline trimming cut 3 bases from V and 3 bases from J; bases unmatched to any gene: 5. The CDR3 here is CASSESTSGATDTQYF. Written as DNA, the CDR3 is TGTGCCAGCAGTGAGTCGACTAGCGGGGCGACAGATACGCAGTATTTT.

The chain has TRBV7-6 and TRBJ2-3, with 15 bases fitting TRBD2. Trimming cost V 6 bases and J 3 bases; bases outside gene matches: 10. The V gene's germline CDR1 is SGHVS and CDR2 FNYEAQ. The CDR3 spans 18 residues. CDR3 in DNA: TGTGCCAGCAGGGCAGGACTAGCGGGAGGGCCTCAGACAGATACGCAGTATTTT. Protein sequence: CASRAGLAGGPQTDTQYF.

This clonotype has at least ten counts. The gene calls are TRBV5-5 and TRBJ2-3; TRBD2 might be the D (5 bases). Germline-derived CDR1 and CDR2 are SGHKS and YYEKEE (reference sequence). Trimming cost V 6 bases and J 8 bases, with 13 bases left between them. This CDR3 has 12 residues. The CDR3 protein is CASKADAGTQYF. CDR3 DNA: TGTGCCAGCAAGGCCGATGCGGGTACGCAGTATTTT.

The chain recombines TRBV25-1 with TRBJ2-7; D gene ambiguous. V gave up 4 bases and J gave up 7 bases, with 14 bases separating them. In germline, CDR1 is MGHDK, CDR2 SYGVNS. The CDR3 runs 13 residues. CDR3 nucleotides: TGTGCCAGCAGTGGGCTGAGAGCTGATGAGCAGTACTTC. It yields the protein CASSGLRADEQYF.

This clonotype came up many times. This chain uses TRBV7-2 with TRBJ2-1, with D perhaps TRBD1 (6 bases). Germline-derived CDR1 and CDR2 are SGHTA and FQGNSA. CDR3 length: 12 residues. Trimming shortened V by 5 bases and J by 9 bases, and 11 bases separated the two germline ends. The CDR3 sequence: CASSPGVGEQFF. The CDR3 bases are TGTGCCAGCAGCCCAGGGGTCGGTGAGCAGTTCTTC.

This clonotype was observed many times. The rearrangement links TRBV5-1 to TRBJ1-1, with TRBD1 matching 7 bases. The germline CDR1 and CDR2 sequences are SGHRS and YFSETQ. Germline trimming cut 3 bases from V and 5 bases from J; bases unmatched to any gene: 4. The CDR3 has 13 residues. This CDR3 reads CASSSGQNTEAFF. CDR3 in DNA: TGCGCCAGCAGCTCGGGACAGAATACTGAAGCTTTCTTT.

In its sample, this clonotype was seen a few times. An end of the junction differs from the germline gene, which may be a read error. The chain uses TRBV18 and TRBJ1-4; 9 nucleotides match TRBD1. This CDR3 has 14 amino acids. CDR1 is KGHSH, CDR2 LQKENI, per germline. The CDR3 is CASSQGQGPSPHHF. The CDR3, as DNA: TGTGCCAGCTCACAGGGACAGGGACCCTCGCCCCACCATTTT. Looking up the rest from reference TRBV18 and TRBJ1-4 gives the full variable domain: NAGVMQNPRHLVRRRGQEARLRCSPMKGHSHVYWYRQLPEEGLKFMVYLQKENIIDESGMPKERFSAEFPKEGPSILRIQQVVRGDSAAYFCASSQGQGPSPHHFGSGTQLSVL.

The sample holds a few counts of this clonotype. This chain uses TRBV6-1 with TRBJ1-1; TRBD1 might be the D (5 bases). This CDR3 contains 14 residues. Trimming removed 4 bases from V and 5 bases from J, with 14 bases in between. The germline V gene encodes CDR1 MNHNS and CDR2 SASEGT. CDR3 DNA sequence: TGTGCCAGCAGTGGCCCCGGCCGGGGGACTGAAGCTTTCTTT. Its protein is CASSGPGRGTEAFF.

The CDR3 DNA is TGCAGTGCTAGAGAGCCAGGCCAGCAGTACTTC. This codes for CSAREPGQQYF. The gene calls are TRBV20-1 and TRBJ2-7; D not resolved. Trimming took 0 bases from V and 8 from J, leaving 8 bases between them. The germline V gene encodes CDR1 DFQATT and CDR2 SNEGSKA (reference sequence). The CDR3 is 11 amino acids.

The chain uses TRBV7-2 and TRBJ2-1; 7 positions agree with TRBD2. With V trimmed by 1 base and J by 9 bases, 6 bases remained unmatched. The CDR3 is 14 amino acids. Per germline, CDR1 SGHTA and CDR2 FQGNSA. The CDR3 loop is CASSLVGGYGEQFF. CDR3 nucleotide sequence: TGTGCCAGCAGCTTAGTGGGAGGGTATGGTGAGCAGTTCTTC.

This clonotype has ten or more counts. The chain has TRBV12-3 or TRBV12-4 and TRBJ1-2; D possibly corresponds to TRBD1 (6 bases). CDR3 length: 13 amino acids. With 8 bases removed from V and 4 bases from J, the gap between germline ends came to 14 bases. The CDR3 DNA sequence: TGTGCCAGCGGAATGGGGGCGGGCTATGGCTACACCTTC. Its protein is CASGMGAGYGYTF.

This clonotype has more than one count but fewer than ten. One end of the junction does not line up with germline, which may come from a read error. The chain uses TRBV6-6 and TRBJ2-1; tentatively, D is TRBD1 (5 bases). This CDR3 region has 12 residues. Germline V lookup: CDR1 MNHNY, CDR2 SVGAGI (reference sequence). Written as DNA, the CDR3 is TGTGCCAGCAGTTACTATATGGGGCAGTTGGTCTTC. Amino acids: CASSYYMGQLVF.

The V call is TRBV7-8, the J call TRBJ2-7; D unclear. The CDR3 has 13 residues. The V and J ends lost 7 bases and 5 bases respectively, with 15 bases between them. Per the germline V gene, CDR1 is SGHVS and CDR2 is FQNEAQ. CDR3 nucleotides: TGTGCCAGCACCAAAAGGACCGCGCACGAGCAGTACTTC. Protein product: CASTKRTAHEQYF.

This clonotype was picked up a small number of times. The genes are TRBV20-1 and TRBJ1-5, with D unclear. Trimming removed 3 bases from V and 5 bases from J, with 8 bases in between. CDR3 length: 12 residues. Germline loops: CDR1 DFQATT, CDR2 SNEGSKA (reference sequence). The CDR3 DNA reads as TGCAGTGCTAGTGCAGGTGATCAGCCCCAGCATTTT. Translating it yields CSASAGDQPQHF.

V is TRBV29-1 and J is TRBJ2-7, with a weak D call TRBD2 (5 bases). Trimming cost V 5 bases and J 6 bases, with 26 bases left between them. This CDR3 is built from 16 residues. Germline CDR1 SQVTM, CDR2 ANQGSEA. CDR3 amino acids: CSVKYARAKWSGEQYF. In nucleotides, the CDR3 is TGCAGCGTTAAGTATGCCCGAGCAAAATGGAGCGGCGAGCAGTACTTC.

The chain recombines TRBV5-5 with TRBJ2-5; the D gene is possibly TRBD1 (6 bases). V gave up 1 base and J gave up 14 bases, with 15 bases separating them. Per germline, CDR1 SGHKS and CDR2 YYEKEE (reference sequence). This CDR3 spans 12 amino acids. This CDR3 reads CASSLNGGRLYF. CDR3 coding DNA: TGTGCCAGCAGCTTGAATGGGGGCCGGCTATACTTC.

There are a few counts of this clonotype. The chain carries TRBV2 and TRBJ2-3; 7 bases fit TRBD2. V lost 4 bases, J lost 0 bases, and 4 bases stayed unmatched. Germline V CDR1 and CDR2: SNHLY, FYNNEI. The CDR3 is 15 amino acids. For the CDR3, the DNA is TGTGCCAGCAGTGTACGGGGGGTTAGCACAGATACGCAGTATTTT. Protein sequence: CASSVRGVSTDTQYF.

This chain links TRBV7-3 with TRBJ2-2, with 7 positions matching TRBD1. CDR3 length: 16 residues. Germline V gene data show CDR1 as SGHTA and CDR2 as FQGTGA. V lost 5 bases and J lost 1; bases outside the gene matches: 7. CDR3 coding DNA: TGTGCCAGCAGCCACTGGGACAGCTGGAACACCGGGGAGCTGTTTTTT. This encodes CASSHWDSWNTGELFF. Drawing the rest from reference TRBV7-3 and TRBJ2-2, the complete variable domain is GAGVSQTPSNKVTEKGKYVELRCDPISGHTALYWYRQSLGQGPEFLIYFQGTGAADDSGLPNDRFFAVRPEGSVSTLKIQRTERGDSAVYLCASSHWDSWNTGELFFGEGSRLTVL.

V gene TRBV27 combines with J gene TRBJ2-1; TRBD2 matches 7 bases. CDR3 length equals 13 residues. V shed 4 bases and J 10 bases; nucleotides not matched to a gene: 7. Germline loops: CDR1 MNHEY, CDR2 SMNVEV (reference sequence). In DNA form, the CDR3 reads TGTGCCAGCAGTTATCAGACTAGCTGGGAGCAGTTCTTC. It translates to CASSYQTSWEQFF.

This chain links TRBV6-5 with TRBJ2-2, with D perhaps matching TRBD1 (6 bases). The ends were cut back, 4 bases at V and 0 bases at J, with 12 bases in the middle. This CDR3 spans 16 amino acids. Germline CDR1 MNHEY, CDR2 SVGAGI. The CDR3 region has the DNA TGTGCCAGCAGTTCTGGACGGACAGCGAACACCGGGGAGCTGTTTTTT. This translates into CASSSGRTANTGELFF.

This clonotype has just a few counts. The chain couples TRBV28 to TRBJ2-1, with a tentative D call TRBD2 (5 bases). Trimming cost V 6 bases and J 6 bases, with 12 bases left between them. Looked up from germline, CDR1 is MDHEN and CDR2 is SYDVKM. The CDR3 extends over 13 amino acids. CDR3 residues: CASSPSAGNEQFF. CDR3 nucleotide sequence: TGTGCCAGCAGCCCCTCCGCGGGCAATGAGCAGTTCTTC.